This TCR beta chain was identified in a study of blood T cell repertoires in COVID-19. In the study overall: Samples of COVID-19 (acute and convalescent) were obtained from the United States, Italy and Spain.

Measured with immunoSEQ multiplex PCR; TCRdb has only the in-frame clones, and not every one. The sample lists about 100,000 clones; 75% to 90% were seen once. Germline CDR1 reads MDHEN; CDR2 reads SYDVKM. V shed 10 bases, J shed 7 bases, and the junction held 8 bases outside the gene matches. There are 14 residues in the CDR3. The chain recombines TRBV28 with TRBJ1-4; 11 positions match TRBD1. The clonotype originates from a woman in her seventies with active or convalescent COVID-19. Sequencing used peripheral blood. The CDR3 spells CATKSGTGGEKLFF. The CDR3 coding sequence is TGTGCCACCAAATCCGGGACAGGGGGTGAAAAACTGTTTTTT.